This entry concerns a single TCR beta chain. Measured with immunoSEQ multiplex PCR; TCRdb has only the in-frame clones, and not every one. The data show fewer than 450,000 clones, 87% seen once. The data originate from a study of blood T cell repertoires in COVID-19. Participants' own reports of clinical history determined their cohort assignment. For recovered donors of Cohort 3, there were two negative PCRs, clearance, or symptom resolution. V dropped 6 bases and J dropped 4; count of bases not matched to a gene: 11. The CDR3 has 15 amino acids. Germline V CDR1 and CDR2: MDHEN, SYDVKM. Specimen: PBMCs or T cells enriched from blood (not recorded which). The chain has TRBV28 and TRBJ2-7, with 8 bases that match TRBD2. This receptor was obtained from a woman aged 30 to 39 who had recovered from COVID-19. CDR3 sequence: CASSPPPGGAYEQYF. The CDR3 DNA is TGTGCCAGCAGCCCGCCCCCGGGGGGGGCTTACGAGCAGTACTTC.